Shown below are 10 T cell receptor beta chains from a single sample sequenced in a study of cytomegalovirus exposure and HLA in healthy donors. PCR was performed using 60 Vbeta and 13 Jbeta primers. Data came from immunoSEQ multiplex PCR; TCRdb stores just in-frame clones and leaves some out. Found here are around 110,000 clones, around 70% of them singletons; the top ten hold 1.6%. Sequences were obtained from PBMCs. The receptors come from a woman aged 18-29 years in good health and CMV-seronegative.

The CDR3 bases are TGTGCCAGCAGTGAAAATACAGGGAGGAACACTGAAGCTTTCTTT. Encoded protein: CASSENTGRNTEAFF. The J gene is TRBJ1-1, the V gene TRBV6-1; D is perhaps TRBD1 (6 bases). The V and J ends lost 2 bases and 1 base respectively, with 11 bases between them. The CDR3 has 15 residues. Germline assignment: CDR1 MNHNS and CDR2 SASEGT.

This clone was counted once. The chain links TRBV9 to TRBJ1-1; D is undetermined. The CDR3 spans 13 residues. The V end was cut by 4 bases, the J end by 1 base, with 8 bases between. CDR1 is SGDLS and CDR2 is YYNGEE in the germline V gene. CDR3 coding DNA: TGTGCCAGCAGCACAGCCGCGAACACTGAAGCTTTCTTT. Its translation: CASSTAANTEAFF. The full variable domain, with the rest looked up from reference TRBV9 and TRBJ1-1, is DSGVTQTPKHLITATGQRVTLRCSPRSGDLSVYWYQQSLDQGLQFLIQYYNGEERAKGNILERFSAQQFPDLHSELNLSSLELGDSALYFCASSTAANTEAFFGQGTRLTVV.

This clone was counted only a few times. This rearrangement joins TRBV6-5 to TRBJ1-5; D unclear. Germline V gene data show CDR1 as MNHEY and CDR2 as SVGAGI. There are 14 residues in the CDR3. V lost 0 bases, J lost 5 bases, and 8 bases lay in between. The chain's CDR3 is CASSYSSGYQPQHF. The CDR3 DNA reads as TGTGCCAGCAGTTACTCGTCCGGGTATCAGCCCCAGCATTTT.

The sample holds a few counts of this clone. The chain carries TRBV28 and TRBJ2-4; TRBD1 aligns across 7 bases. V lost 7 bases and J lost 6; bases outside the gene matches: 9. Germline CDR1 is MDHEN and CDR2 is SYDVKM. This CDR3 spans 14 amino acids. This CDR3 is CASNPGTVGNIQYF. CDR3 DNA sequence: TGTGCCAGCAATCCCGGGACAGTCGGAAACATTCAGTACTTC.

About this clone: Other DNA sequences in the same sample also yield this CDR3. This rearrangement joins TRBV27 to TRBJ1-1; no clear D gene. V dropped 4 bases and J dropped 8 bases, with 14 bases sitting between them. The CDR3 is 13 amino acids. Germline CDR1 and CDR2: MNHEY and SMNVEV (reference sequence). DNA for the CDR3: TGTGCCAGCAGTTCCTCGCTCGGGAGGGAAGCTTTCTTT. Translating gives CASSSSLGREAFF.

The chain uses TRBV6-5 and TRBJ2-1; D gene ambiguous. The CDR3 extends over 12 amino acids. V lost 6 bases, J lost 6 bases, and 9 bases lay in between. The germline V gene has CDR1 MNHEY and CDR2 SVGAGI. CDR3 region: CASRSRSNEQFF. CDR3 nucleotide sequence: TGTGCCAGCAGGAGCCGGAGCAATGAGCAGTTCTTC.

A word on this clone: One end of the junction is discordant with germline, which a read error may explain. In the same sample, other DNA sequences code for this CDR3. V usage is TRBV30 and J usage is TRBJ2-5; 7 nucleotides match TRBD1. The germline V gene encodes CDR1 GTSNPN and CDR2 SVGIG (reference sequence). The CDR3 contains 19 residues. This chain's CDR3 is CAWSAWRAFQGGRQETQYF. As DNA, the CDR3 is TGTGCCTGGAGTGCATGGCGGGCCTTCCAAGGGGGCCGCCAAGAAACCCAGTACTTC.

This clone appeared a few times. J is TRBJ2-6 and V is TRBV9, with D possibly being TRBD2 (5 bases). The CDR3 totals 15 residues. The germline V gene encodes CDR1 SGDLS and CDR2 YYNGEE. Trimming shortened V by 0 bases and J by 2 bases, and 6 bases separated the two germline ends. The CDR3 DNA reads TGTGCCAGCAGCGTAGACGGGGCTGGGGCCAACGTCCTGACTTTC. This sequence encodes CASSVDGAGANVLTF.

This clone was counted a few times. The gene calls are TRBV5-7 and TRBJ2-7; TRBD1 matches at 7 bases. TRBV5-7 is known as an ORF, though its function is uncertain. The J segment lost 3 bases and the V segment lost 2 bases, leaving 2 bases of the junction unmatched. The CDR3 is made up of 13 amino acids. CDR3 in DNA: TGTGCCAGCAGCTTTGACAGGGACTACGAGCAGTACTTC. It translates to CASSFDRDYEQYF.

This clone came up once. The rearrangement joins TRBV7-2 to TRBJ2-5, with 10 bases that match TRBD2. This CDR3 has 17 residues. The trim removed 1 base at V and 1 base at J, leaving 6 bases unmatched. Per the germline V gene, CDR1 is SGHTA and CDR2 is FQGNSA. CDR3: CASSLGAASGGQETQYF. CDR3 nucleotides: TGTGCCAGCAGCTTAGGGGCGGCTAGCGGGGGCCAAGAGACCCAGTACTTC.